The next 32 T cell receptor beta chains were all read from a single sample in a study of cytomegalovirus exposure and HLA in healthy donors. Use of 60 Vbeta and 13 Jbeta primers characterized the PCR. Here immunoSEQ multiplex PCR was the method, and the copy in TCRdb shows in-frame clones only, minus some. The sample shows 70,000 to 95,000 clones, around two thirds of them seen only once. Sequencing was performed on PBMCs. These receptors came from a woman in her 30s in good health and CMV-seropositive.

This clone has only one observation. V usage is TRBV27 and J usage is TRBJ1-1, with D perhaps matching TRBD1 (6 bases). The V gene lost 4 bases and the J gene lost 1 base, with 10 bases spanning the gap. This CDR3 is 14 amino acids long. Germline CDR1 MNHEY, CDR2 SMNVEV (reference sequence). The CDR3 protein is CASSSIQGNTEAFF. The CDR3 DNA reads TGTGCCAGCAGTTCCATACAGGGGAACACTGAAGCTTTCTTT.

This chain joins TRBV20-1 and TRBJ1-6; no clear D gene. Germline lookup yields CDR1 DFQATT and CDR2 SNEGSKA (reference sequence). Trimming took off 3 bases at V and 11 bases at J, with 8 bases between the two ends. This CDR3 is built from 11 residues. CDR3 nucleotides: TGCAGTGCTAGGGGAGGGACACCCCTCCACTTT. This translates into CSARGGTPLHF.

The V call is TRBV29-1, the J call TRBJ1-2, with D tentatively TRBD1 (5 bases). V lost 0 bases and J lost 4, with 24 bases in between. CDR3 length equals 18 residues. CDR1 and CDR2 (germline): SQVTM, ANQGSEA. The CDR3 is CSVEDNRDSPKLGYGYTF. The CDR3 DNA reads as TGCAGCGTTGAAGATAACCGGGACTCCCCGAAGTTGGGCTATGGCTACACCTTC.

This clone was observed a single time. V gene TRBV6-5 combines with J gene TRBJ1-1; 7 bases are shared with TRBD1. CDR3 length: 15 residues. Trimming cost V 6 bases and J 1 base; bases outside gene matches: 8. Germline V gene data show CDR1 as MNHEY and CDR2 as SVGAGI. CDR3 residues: CASSSFRQGNTEAFF. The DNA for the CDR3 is TGTGCCAGCAGCTCCTTTAGACAGGGGAACACTGAAGCTTTCTTT.

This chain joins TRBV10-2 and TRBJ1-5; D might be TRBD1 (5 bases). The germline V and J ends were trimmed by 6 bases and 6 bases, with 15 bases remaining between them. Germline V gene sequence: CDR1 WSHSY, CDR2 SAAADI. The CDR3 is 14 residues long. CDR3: CASSRAYGSQPQHF. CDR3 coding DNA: TGCGCCAGCAGCAGGGCCTATGGCAGTCAGCCCCAGCATTTT.

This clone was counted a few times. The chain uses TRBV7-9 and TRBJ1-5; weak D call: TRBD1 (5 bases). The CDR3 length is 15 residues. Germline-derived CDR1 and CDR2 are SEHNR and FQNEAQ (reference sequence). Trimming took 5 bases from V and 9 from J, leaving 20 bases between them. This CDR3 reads CASSPGFAGPGPQHF. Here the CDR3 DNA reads TGTGCCAGCAGCCCCGGGTTTGCGGGGCCAGGGCCCCAGCATTTT.

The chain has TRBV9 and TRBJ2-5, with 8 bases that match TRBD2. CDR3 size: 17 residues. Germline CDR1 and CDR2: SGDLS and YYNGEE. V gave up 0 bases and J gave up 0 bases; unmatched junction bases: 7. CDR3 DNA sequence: TGTGCCAGCAGCGTAGGGGGGAGAGCGGGGGACCAAGAGACCCAGTACTTC. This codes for CASSVGGRAGDQETQYF.

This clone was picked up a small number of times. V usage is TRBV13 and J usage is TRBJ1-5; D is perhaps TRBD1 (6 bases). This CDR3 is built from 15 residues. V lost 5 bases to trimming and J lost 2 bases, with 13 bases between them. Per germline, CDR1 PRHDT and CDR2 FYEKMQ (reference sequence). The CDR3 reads CASSRGGTGNQPQHF. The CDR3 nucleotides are TGTGCCAGCAGCCGAGGGGGTACGGGCAATCAGCCCCAGCATTTT.

CDR3 in amino acids: CAWSRQNNEQFF. The CDR3 DNA sequence: TGTGCCTGGAGTCGACAGAACAATGAGCAGTTCTTC. J is TRBJ2-1 and V is TRBV30; TRBD1 might be the D (5 bases). The germline V gene encodes CDR1 GTSNPN and CDR2 SVGIG (reference sequence). Trimming shortened V by 2 bases and J by 5 bases, and 7 bases separated the two germline ends. The CDR3 consists of 12 residues.

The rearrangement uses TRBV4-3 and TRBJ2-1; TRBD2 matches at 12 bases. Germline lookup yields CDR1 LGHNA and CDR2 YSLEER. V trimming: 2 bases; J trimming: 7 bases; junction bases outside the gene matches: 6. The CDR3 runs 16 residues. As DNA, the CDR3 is TGCGCCAGCAGCCAAAGAGCGACTAGCGGGGGAAATGAGCAGTTCTTC. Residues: CASSQRATSGGNEQFF.

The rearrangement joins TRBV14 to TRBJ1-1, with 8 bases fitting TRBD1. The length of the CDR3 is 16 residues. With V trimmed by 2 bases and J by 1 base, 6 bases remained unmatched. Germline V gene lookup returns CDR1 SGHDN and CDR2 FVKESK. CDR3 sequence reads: CASSQRYGQGNTEAFF. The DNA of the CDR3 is TGTGCCAGCAGCCAACGATATGGACAGGGGAACACTGAAGCTTTCTTT.

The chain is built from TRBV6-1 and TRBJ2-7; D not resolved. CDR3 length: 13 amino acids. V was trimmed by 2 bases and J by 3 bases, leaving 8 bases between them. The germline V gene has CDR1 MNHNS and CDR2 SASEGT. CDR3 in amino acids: CASSETTGYEQYF. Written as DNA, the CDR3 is TGTGCCAGCAGTGAAACGACGGGCTACGAGCAGTACTTC.

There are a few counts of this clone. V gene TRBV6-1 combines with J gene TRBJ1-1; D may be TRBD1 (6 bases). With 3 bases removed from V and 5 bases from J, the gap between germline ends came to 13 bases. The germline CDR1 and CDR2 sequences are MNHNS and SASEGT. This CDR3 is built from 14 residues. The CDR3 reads CASSESGTSTEAFF. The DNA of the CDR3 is TGTGCCAGCAGTGAGTCCGGGACAAGTACTGAAGCTTTCTTT.

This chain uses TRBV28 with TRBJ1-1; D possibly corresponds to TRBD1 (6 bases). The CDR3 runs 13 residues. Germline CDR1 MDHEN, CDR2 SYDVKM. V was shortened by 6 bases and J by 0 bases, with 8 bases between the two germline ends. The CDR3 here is CASSRQVNTEAFF. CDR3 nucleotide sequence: TGTGCCAGCAGCCGACAGGTGAACACTGAAGCTTTCTTT.

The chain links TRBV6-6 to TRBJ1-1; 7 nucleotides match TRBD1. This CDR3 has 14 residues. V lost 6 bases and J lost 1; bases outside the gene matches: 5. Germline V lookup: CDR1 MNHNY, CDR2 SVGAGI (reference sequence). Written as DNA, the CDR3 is TGTGCCAGCAGACCCGGGACAGCGAACACTGAAGCTTTCTTT. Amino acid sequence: CASRPGTANTEAFF.

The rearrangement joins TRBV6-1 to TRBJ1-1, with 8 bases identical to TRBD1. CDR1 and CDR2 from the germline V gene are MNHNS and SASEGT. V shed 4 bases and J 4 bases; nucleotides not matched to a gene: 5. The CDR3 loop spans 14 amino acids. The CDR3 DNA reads TGTGCCAGCAGTGCAACAGGGGGGTTCACTGAAGCTTTCTTT. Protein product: CASSATGGFTEAFF.

The DNA of the CDR3 is TGTGCCAGCAGTGTACAGGGCTGGAACACTGAAGCTTTCTTT. Translating it yields CASSVQGWNTEAFF. J is TRBJ1-1 and V is TRBV2; D may be TRBD1 (6 bases). V dropped 4 bases and J dropped 1 base, with 10 bases sitting between them. This CDR3 is built from 14 residues. CDR1 and CDR2 (germline): SNHLY, FYNNEI.

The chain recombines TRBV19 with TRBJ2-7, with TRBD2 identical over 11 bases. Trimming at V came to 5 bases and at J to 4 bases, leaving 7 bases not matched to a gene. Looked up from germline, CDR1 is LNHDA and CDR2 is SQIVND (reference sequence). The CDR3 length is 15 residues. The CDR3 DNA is TGTGCCAGTAGTCTCCTACTAGCGGGGGTTTACGAGCAGTACTTC. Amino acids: CASSLLLAGVYEQYF.

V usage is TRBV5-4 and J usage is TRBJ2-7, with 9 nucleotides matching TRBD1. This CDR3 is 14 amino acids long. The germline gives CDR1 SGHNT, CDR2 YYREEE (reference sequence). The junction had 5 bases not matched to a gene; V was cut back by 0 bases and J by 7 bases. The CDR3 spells CASSLDTGGYEQYF. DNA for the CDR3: TGTGCCAGCAGCTTGGATACAGGGGGCTATGAGCAGTACTTC.

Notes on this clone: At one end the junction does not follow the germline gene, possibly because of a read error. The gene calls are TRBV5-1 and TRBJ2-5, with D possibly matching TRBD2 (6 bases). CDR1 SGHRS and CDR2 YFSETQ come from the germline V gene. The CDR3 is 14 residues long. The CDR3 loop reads CASNLLGSGETQYF. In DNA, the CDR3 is TGCGCCAGCAACTTGCTCGGGAGCGGGGAGACCCAGTACTTC.

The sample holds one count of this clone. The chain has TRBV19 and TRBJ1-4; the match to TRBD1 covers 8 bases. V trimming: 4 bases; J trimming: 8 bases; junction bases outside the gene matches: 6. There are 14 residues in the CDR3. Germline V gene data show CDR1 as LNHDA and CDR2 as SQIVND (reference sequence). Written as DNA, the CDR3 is TGTGCCAGTAGTACAGGGGGCAATAGGGAAAAACTGTTTTTT. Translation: CASSTGGNREKLFF.

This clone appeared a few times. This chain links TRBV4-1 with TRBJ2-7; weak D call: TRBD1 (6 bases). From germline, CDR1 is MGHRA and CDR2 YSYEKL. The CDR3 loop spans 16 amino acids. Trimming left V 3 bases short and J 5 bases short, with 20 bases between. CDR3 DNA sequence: TGCGCCAGCAGCCACCAATCCCTAACAGGGATCCACGAGCAGTACTTC. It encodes CASSHQSLTGIHEQYF.

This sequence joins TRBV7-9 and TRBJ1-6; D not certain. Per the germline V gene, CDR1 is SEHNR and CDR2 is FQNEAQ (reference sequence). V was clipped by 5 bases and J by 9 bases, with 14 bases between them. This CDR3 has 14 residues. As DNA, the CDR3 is TGTGCCAGCAGCCCCGAACTCCTTGGTTCACCCCTCCACTTT. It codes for CASSPELLGSPLHF.

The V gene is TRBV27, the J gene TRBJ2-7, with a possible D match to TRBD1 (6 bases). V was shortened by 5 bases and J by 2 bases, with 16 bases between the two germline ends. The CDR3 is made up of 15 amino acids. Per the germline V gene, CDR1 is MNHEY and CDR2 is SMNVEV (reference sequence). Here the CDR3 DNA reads TGTGCCAGCAGTCTCAAGACAGGCTCTCCCTACGAGCAGTACTTC. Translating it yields CASSLKTGSPYEQYF.

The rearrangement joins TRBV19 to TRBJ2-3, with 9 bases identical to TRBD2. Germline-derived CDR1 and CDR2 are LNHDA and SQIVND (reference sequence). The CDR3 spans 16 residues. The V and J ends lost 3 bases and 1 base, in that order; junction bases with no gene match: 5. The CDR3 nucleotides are TGTGCCAGTAGTATCCCAGCGGGGGGTCGCACAGATACGCAGTATTTT. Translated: CASSIPAGGRTDTQYF.

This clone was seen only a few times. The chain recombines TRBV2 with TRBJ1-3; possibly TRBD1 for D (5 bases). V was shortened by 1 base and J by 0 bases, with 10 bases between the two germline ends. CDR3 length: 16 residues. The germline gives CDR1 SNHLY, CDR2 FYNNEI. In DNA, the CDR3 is TGTGCCAGCAGTGAAGGGGGGGGAGTCTCTGGAAACACCATATATTTT. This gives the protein CASSEGGGVSGNTIYF. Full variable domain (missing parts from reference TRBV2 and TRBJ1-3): EPEVTQTPSHQVTQMGQEVILRCVPISNHLYFYWYRQILGQKVEFLVSFYNNEISEKSEIFDDQFSVERPDGSNFTLKIRSTKLEDSAMYFCASSEGGGVSGNTIYFGEGSWLTVV.

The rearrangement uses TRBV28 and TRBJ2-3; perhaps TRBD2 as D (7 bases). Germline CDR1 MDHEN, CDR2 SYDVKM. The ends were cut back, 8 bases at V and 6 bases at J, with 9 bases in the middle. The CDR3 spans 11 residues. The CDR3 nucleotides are TGTGCCAGCGGGGGGGCCGATACGCAGTATTTT. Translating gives CASGGADTQYF.

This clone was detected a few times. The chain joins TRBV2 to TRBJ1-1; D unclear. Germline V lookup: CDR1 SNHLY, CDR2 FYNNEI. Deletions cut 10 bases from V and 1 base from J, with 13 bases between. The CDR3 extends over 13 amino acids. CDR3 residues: CATALDTNTEAFF. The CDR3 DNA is TGTGCCACGGCCCTCGACACGAACACTGAAGCTTTCTTT. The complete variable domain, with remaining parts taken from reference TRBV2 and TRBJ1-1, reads EPEVTQTPSHQVTQMGQEVILRCVPISNHLYFYWYRQILGQKVEFLVSFYNNEISEKSEIFDDQFSVERPDGSNFTLKIRSTKLEDSAMYFCATALDTNTEAFFGQGTRLTVV.

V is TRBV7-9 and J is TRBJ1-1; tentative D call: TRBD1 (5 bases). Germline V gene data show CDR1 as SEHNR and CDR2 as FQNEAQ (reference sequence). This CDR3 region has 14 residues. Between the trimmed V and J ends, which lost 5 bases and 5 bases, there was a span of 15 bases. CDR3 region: CASSGRGRRTEAFF. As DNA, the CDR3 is TGTGCCAGCAGCGGCCGGGGGAGAAGGACTGAAGCTTTCTTT.

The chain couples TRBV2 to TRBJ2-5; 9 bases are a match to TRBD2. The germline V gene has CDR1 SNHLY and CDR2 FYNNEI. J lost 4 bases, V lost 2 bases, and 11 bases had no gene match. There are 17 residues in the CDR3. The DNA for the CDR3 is TGTGCCAGCAGTGAATGGGGAGCGGGGGGCGGGTCAGAGACCCAGTACTTC. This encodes CASSEWGAGGGSETQYF.

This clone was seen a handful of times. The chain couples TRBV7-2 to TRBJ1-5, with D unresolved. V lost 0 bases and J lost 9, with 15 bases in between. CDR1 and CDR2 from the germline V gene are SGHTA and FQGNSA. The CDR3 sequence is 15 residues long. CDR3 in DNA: TGTGCCAGCAGCTTAGCTGGCAGGTTTGAATGGCCCCAGCATTTT. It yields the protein CASSLAGRFEWPQHF.

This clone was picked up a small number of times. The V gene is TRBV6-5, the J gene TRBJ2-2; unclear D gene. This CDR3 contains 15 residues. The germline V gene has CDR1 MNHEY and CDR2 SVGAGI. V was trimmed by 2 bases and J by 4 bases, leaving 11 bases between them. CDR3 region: CASSYGQVSTGELFF. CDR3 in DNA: TGTGCCAGCAGTTACGGGCAGGTTAGCACCGGGGAGCTGTTTTTT.